This TCR beta chain was recorded in a study of T-cell memory formation after mild COVID-19. Study summary: TCR clusters were mostly donor specific. Study-wide results and caveats: Pre-infection memory harbored some responding clones, suggesting cross-reactive memory joined.

Points on this clonotype: Its antigen is not identified.

TCRdb recomputed calls from the 5' RACE reads with MiXCR, one row per CDR3 protein. The table shows a few hundred thousand distinct CDR3 sequences, with around 20% occurring only once. There are 14 residues in the CDR3. V shed 2 bases and J shed 4 bases, with 9 bases lying between them. Per the germline V gene, CDR1 is MDHEN and CDR2 is SYDVKM. This TCR derives from a young man who had mild COVID-19 (a few samples of this study predate the infection). Cell type and time point are not known. Sample: PBMCs or a T cell subset sorted from them (not recorded which). The chain recombines TRBV28 with TRBJ1-3; no definite D call. CDR3 in amino acids: CASSLLGRGNTIYF. In DNA form, the CDR3 reads TGTGCCAGCAGTTTACTGGGTCGCGGAAACACCATATATTTT.